This T cell receptor (beta chain) is from a study of blood T cell repertoires in COVID-19. Looking at the study overall: PBMCs, B-cell-depleted T cells, or T cells were the source of the cDNA or gDNA that made up the material.

In the original processing: Amplified reference gene primers provided the basis for estimating nucleated cell counts. Here immunoSEQ multiplex PCR was the method, and the copy in TCRdb shows in-frame clones only, minus some. That table supplies the V and J calls and clone size; D and trimming were determined from the DNA. This sample carries 100,000 to 150,000 clones, approximately 84% of them seen once, and the ten largest clones take roughly 1.9%. The receptor comes from a man aged 70-80 years with acute or convalescent COVID-19. Material: peripheral blood.

The CDR3 here is CASSSGTGGYEQYF. CDR3 coding DNA: TGTGCCAGCAGCTCTGGGACAGGGGGCTACGAGCAGTACTTC. The J gene is TRBJ2-7, the V gene TRBV7-9; 11 bases fit TRBD1. The V and J ends lost 4 bases and 3 bases, in that order; junction bases with no gene match: 2. CDR3 length: 14 amino acids. Germline CDR1 and CDR2: SEHNR and FQNEAQ (reference sequence). Filled out from reference TRBV7-9 and TRBJ2-7, the complete variable domain reads DTGVSQNPRHKITKRGQNVTFRCDPISEHNRLYWYRQTLGQGPEFLTYFQNEAQLEKSRLLSDRFSAERPKGSFSTLEIQRTEQGDSAMYLCASSSGTGGYEQYFGPGTRLTVT.